The rows below give T cell receptor beta chains drawn from one sample of a study of cytomegalovirus exposure and HLA in healthy donors. This table comes from immunoSEQ multiplex PCR, and its TCRdb copy is limited to in-frame clones, with some not included. Counted here are about 100,000 clones, around 82% occurring once; the ten biggest clones make up more than 1.5%. Sequencing used PBMCs. The receptors stem from a woman aged 40-49 years in good health and CMV-seronegative. CDR3s include the opening cysteine and the closing phenylalanine or tryptophan. Each record gives: V gene, J gene, CDR3 protein.

V gene: TRBV28; J gene: TRBJ1-1; CDR3 protein: CASSLSSDRGTEAFF
V gene: TRBV6-5; J gene: TRBJ1-1; CDR3 protein: CASSWRGLMNTEAFF
V gene: TRBV5-6; J gene: TRBJ1-1; CDR3 protein: CASTLDNRLNTEAFF
V gene: TRBV6-1; J gene: TRBJ1-3; CDR3 protein: CASSEAGGRGNTIYF
V gene: TRBV4-3; J gene: TRBJ2-6; CDR3 protein: CASSQLTGAGANVLTF
V gene: TRBV30; J gene: TRBJ1-1; CDR3 protein: CAGRLGEAFF
V gene: TRBV4-3; J gene: TRBJ2-5; CDR3 protein: CASSRGPGLGETQYF
V gene: TRBV18; J gene: TRBJ2-7; CDR3 protein: CASSPTGVDEQYF
V gene: TRBV6-1; J gene: TRBJ1-1; CDR3 protein: CASKETGRGNTEAFF
V gene: TRBV28; J gene: TRBJ1-1; CDR3 protein: CASRWQGAAEAFF
V gene: TRBV2; J gene: TRBJ2-1; CDR3 protein: CASSWTSGRVSNEQFF
V gene: TRBV4-1; J gene: TRBJ2-3; CDR3 protein: CASSQERGRLSTDTQYF
V gene: TRBV7-6; J gene: TRBJ2-5; CDR3 protein: CASSLGRTQYF
V gene: TRBV18; J gene: TRBJ2-7; CDR3 protein: CASSRLAGFYEQYF
V gene: TRBV7-9; J gene: TRBJ1-2; CDR3 protein: CASSFRGGASGYTF
V gene: TRBV5-1; J gene: TRBJ1-4; CDR3 protein: CASSLSGTGVEKLFF
V gene: TRBV19; J gene: TRBJ1-1; CDR3 protein: CASSIRGANTEAFF
V gene: TRBV30; J gene: TRBJ1-3; CDR3 protein: CAWSWGDPSSGNTIYF
V gene: TRBV15; J gene: TRBJ2-1; CDR3 protein: CATSRDSLAGTYNEQFF
V gene: TRBV4-1; J gene: TRBJ1-6; CDR3 protein: CASSARLGDQRSPLHF
V gene: TRBV28; J gene: TRBJ2-7; CDR3 protein: CASSLSLYEQYF
V gene: TRBV5-1; J gene: TRBJ2-1; CDR3 protein: CASSSGGLAGQNEQFF
V gene: TRBV15; J gene: TRBJ2-3; CDR3 protein: CATSRDSLAYTQYF
V gene: TRBV7-9; J gene: TRBJ2-1; CDR3 protein: CASSDGLAPYNEQFF
V gene: TRBV6-5; J gene: TRBJ2-7; CDR3 protein: CASSRTDATYEQYF
V gene: TRBV18; J gene: TRBJ2-1; CDR3 protein: CASSPPEGLYNEQFF
V gene: TRBV28; J gene: TRBJ1-1; CDR3 protein: CASSLVEAAKSGEAFF
V gene: TRBV28; J gene: TRBJ2-7; CDR3 protein: CASMAKIREQYF
V gene: TRBV27; J gene: TRBJ2-7; CDR3 protein: CASSPSPAGLNYEQYF
V gene: TRBV27; J gene: TRBJ2-1; CDR3 protein: CASIPSGGYNEQFF
V gene: TRBV28; J gene: TRBJ2-3; CDR3 protein: CASSPGTAQGDTQYF
V gene: TRBV5-1; J gene: TRBJ2-7; CDR3 protein: CASSSSTSGSSYEQYF
V gene: TRBV19; J gene: TRBJ1-5; CDR3 protein: CASIPSGGLRRPQHF
V gene: TRBV7-2; J gene: TRBJ1-1; CDR3 protein: CASSWGQGNTEAFF
V gene: TRBV7-9; J gene: TRBJ1-4; CDR3 protein: CASSLVPREANEKLFF
V gene: TRBV18; J gene: TRBJ2-3; CDR3 protein: CASSRPKGFLSTDTQYF
V gene: TRBV28; J gene: TRBJ2-7; CDR3 protein: CASSLRAGHYEQYF
V gene: TRBV2; J gene: TRBJ2-1; CDR3 protein: CASSRGREGFLSEQFF
V gene: TRBV19; J gene: TRBJ2-7; CDR3 protein: CASSLARGTNEQYF
V gene: TRBV18; J gene: TRBJ1-2; CDR3 protein: CASSPVPGQGGYGYTF
V gene: TRBV6-5; J gene: TRBJ2-2; CDR3 protein: CASSTSSTGELSF